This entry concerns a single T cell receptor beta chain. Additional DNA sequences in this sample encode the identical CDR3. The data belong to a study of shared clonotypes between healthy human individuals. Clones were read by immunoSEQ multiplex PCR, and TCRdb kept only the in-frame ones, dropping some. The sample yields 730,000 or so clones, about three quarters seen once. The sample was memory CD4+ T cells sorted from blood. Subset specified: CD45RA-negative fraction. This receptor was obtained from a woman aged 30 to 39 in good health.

The CDR3 DNA follows: TGTGCCAGCAGCCCCGGGACTACTAACACCGGGGAGCTGTTTTTT. This translates into CASSPGTTNTGELFF. The chain joins TRBV5-4 to TRBJ2-2; 7 bases align to TRBD2. Trimming cost V 4 bases and J 2 bases; bases outside gene matches: 5. CDR1 and CDR2 from the germline V gene are SGHNT and YYREEE (reference sequence). The CDR3 is made up of 15 amino acids.